One sample yielded the 32 T cell receptor beta chains listed below, sequenced in a study of blood T cell repertoires in COVID-19. Generated by immunoSEQ multiplex PCR, the TCRdb table keeps only in-frame clones and is missing some. The table records about 160,000 clones, over 60% of them present only once. Sample: peripheral blood. Source of these receptors: a man in his 60s with acute or convalescent COVID-19.

This clone appeared many times. The V gene is TRBV29-1, the J gene TRBJ2-2; D gene ambiguous. The CDR3 loop spans 13 amino acids. V was trimmed by 7 bases and J by 1 base, leaving 10 bases between them. CDR1 SQVTM and CDR2 ANQGSEA come from the germline V gene. Here the CDR3 DNA reads TGCAGCGGATCCACTATGAACACCGGGGAGCTGTTTTTT. This gives the protein CSGSTMNTGELFF.

The chain combines TRBV2 with TRBJ2-3; no reliable D call. The germline V and J ends were trimmed by 4 bases and 0 bases, with 5 bases remaining between them. The germline gives CDR1 SNHLY, CDR2 FYNNEI. The CDR3 length is 13 residues. Here the CDR3 DNA reads TGTGCCAGCAGTGGCGAAAGCACAGATACGCAGTATTTT. Translated, it gives CASSGESTDTQYF.

This clone came up a few times. The chain employs TRBV5-4 and TRBJ2-7; 8 positions match TRBD2. The V gene end was trimmed by 0 bases and the J gene end by 6 bases; junction bases not matched to a gene: 5. Germline CDR1 reads SGHNT; CDR2 reads YYREEE (reference sequence). The CDR3 length is 14 residues. Here the CDR3 reads CASSLEAGGREQYF. The DNA of the CDR3 is TGTGCCAGCAGCTTGGAGGCGGGGGGACGCGAGCAGTACTTC.

The rearrangement links TRBV30 to TRBJ1-4, with 8 bases aligning to TRBD1. The CDR3 is 15 amino acids. Germline assignment: CDR1 GTSNPN and CDR2 SVGIG (reference sequence). The ends lost 0 bases at V and 8 bases at J; junction bases unmatched: 8. CDR3 sequence: CAWSVNGQGPEKLFF. Here the CDR3 DNA reads TGTGCCTGGAGTGTAAATGGACAGGGTCCCGAAAAACTGTTTTTT. The variable domain in full, completed from reference TRBV30 and TRBJ1-4, reads SQTIHQWPATLVQPVGSPLSLECTVEGTSNPNLYWYRQAAGRGLQLLFYSVGIGQISSEVPQNLSASRPQDRQFILSSKKLLLSDSGFYLCAWSVNGQGPEKLFFGSGTQLSVL.

The chain has TRBV21-1 and TRBJ1-2; TRBD1 was called by the table and not checked on the DNA. TRBV21-1 is reported as a pseudogene. This CDR3 has 18 residues. CDR3 DNA: TGTGCCAGCAGCCCAAGAGGGGACAGGGGGCTGGCTAACTATGGCTACACCTTC. Amino acid sequence: CASSPRGDRGLANYGYTF.

This sequence joins TRBV2 and TRBJ2-4; the D gene is possibly TRBD2 (6 bases). Trimming cost V 3 bases and J 1 base, with 10 bases left between them. The CDR3 sequence is 15 residues long. Germline V gene sequence: CDR1 SNHLY, CDR2 FYNNEI. CDR3 bases: TGTGCCAGCAGTGACAGGGCGGGGGCCAAAAACATTCAGTACTTC. Amino acids: CASSDRAGAKNIQYF.

V gene TRBV19 combines with J gene TRBJ1-5; D unclear. Per the germline V gene, CDR1 is LNHDA and CDR2 is SQIVND (reference sequence). The CDR3 sequence is 14 residues long. V was trimmed by 6 bases and J by 0 bases, leaving 9 bases between them. The CDR3, as DNA: TGTGCCAGTAGAGTGAGATTTAGCAATCAGCCCCAGCATTTT. It translates to CASRVRFSNQPQHF.

The V and J genes are TRBV19 and TRBJ1-1; a weak D match, TRBD1 (5 bases). From germline, CDR1 is LNHDA and CDR2 SQIVND (reference sequence). The CDR3 spans 14 residues. The V gene lost 5 bases and the J gene lost 1 base, with 11 bases spanning the gap. CDR3 loop: CASSGRQRNTEAFF. In DNA, the CDR3 is TGTGCCAGTAGTGGGCGACAGAGGAACACTGAAGCTTTCTTT.

The chain has TRBV5-4 and TRBJ2-5; tentative D call: TRBD2 (5 bases). Trimming removed 5 bases from V and 5 bases from J, with 16 bases in between. CDR3 length: 14 residues. Germline V lookup: CDR1 SGHNT, CDR2 YYREEE (reference sequence). Here the CDR3 DNA reads TGTGCCAGCAGTCGGGGTACCGACTTGGAGACCCAGTACTTC. Protein sequence: CASSRGTDLETQYF.

J is TRBJ2-1 and V is TRBV7-2, with 7 positions matching TRBD2. The CDR3 is 15 amino acids. Germline V gene data show CDR1 as SGHTA and CDR2 as FQGNSA. V trimming: 2 bases; J trimming: 6 bases; junction bases outside the gene matches: 7. CDR3: CASSLTSEKVNEQFF. CDR3 in DNA: TGTGCCAGCAGCTTAACTAGCGAAAAGGTCAATGAGCAGTTCTTC.

This clone was detected only a few times. This chain connects TRBV10-3 to TRBJ2-2; D may be TRBD2 (5 bases). Germline loops: CDR1 ENHRY, CDR2 SYGVKD. This CDR3 is built from 16 residues. V was cut by 3 bases and J by 5 bases, with 16 bases left in between. This CDR3 reads CAISEEWTWETGELFF. For the CDR3, the DNA is TGTGCCATCAGTGAAGAGTGGACCTGGGAGACCGGGGAGCTGTTTTTT.

CDR3 residues: CASSIDLGAPQPQHF. The CDR3 DNA reads as TGTGCCAGTAGTATAGATCTTGGGGCCCCTCAGCCCCAGCATTTT. This sequence joins TRBV19 and TRBJ1-5; maybe TRBD1 (5 bases). Trimming stripped 0 bases from V and 6 bases from J, with 12 bases between. This CDR3 contains 15 residues. Germline CDR1 LNHDA, CDR2 SQIVND (reference sequence).

The chain has TRBV24-1 and TRBJ2-6, with TRBD1 matching 8 bases. The germline V gene encodes CDR1 KGHDR and CDR2 SFDVKD. Germline trimming cut 4 bases from V and 3 bases from J; bases unmatched to any gene: 4. The CDR3 has 16 amino acids. CDR3 DNA: TGTGCCACCAGTGACCGGACAGGGTTTGGGGCCAACGTCCTGACTTTC. Translation gives CATSDRTGFGANVLTF.

V is TRBV9 and J is TRBJ1-2; D remains unclear. Trimming shortened V by 0 bases and J by 5 bases, and 14 bases separated the two germline ends. This CDR3 is built from 15 residues. Germline V gives CDR1 SGDLS, CDR2 YYNGEE. This chain's CDR3 is CASSVGSGMGYGYTF. CDR3 DNA sequence: TGTGCCAGCAGCGTAGGATCGGGGATGGGGTATGGCTACACCTTC.

This clone was counted once. The gene calls are TRBV10-2 and TRBJ1-2, with D unclear. The V and J ends lost 1 base and 6 bases respectively, with 15 bases between them. The germline V gene encodes CDR1 WSHSY and CDR2 SAAADI. This CDR3 comprises 15 residues. The CDR3 DNA follows: TGCGCCAGCAGTGAGTTTCACCCGGCTAGTGATGGCTACACCTTC. Translated, it gives CASSEFHPASDGYTF.

This rearrangement joins TRBV12-5 to TRBJ2-1, with 7 bases that match TRBD1. With 6 bases clipped from V and 5 bases from J, the junction kept 10 bases outside the gene matches. The length of the CDR3 is 15 residues. Germline values: CDR1 LGHNT, CDR2 FRNRAP. The CDR3 reads CASGLLRDSHNEQFF. CDR3 coding DNA: TGTGCTAGTGGCCTTCTCCGGGACAGCCACAATGAGCAGTTCTTC.

This rearrangement joins TRBV30 to TRBJ1-3; no firm D call. The CDR3 totals 13 residues. CDR1 GTSNPN and CDR2 SVGIG come from the germline V gene (reference sequence). This chain's CDR3 is CALDVGSGNTIYF. The CDR3 DNA reads as TGTGCTCTAGACGTGGGCTCTGGAAACACCATATATTTT. Complete variable domain (other parts from reference TRBV30 and TRBJ1-3): SQTIHQWPATLVQPVGSPLSLECTVEGTSNPNLYWYRQAAGRGLQLLFYSVGIGQISSEVPQNLSASRPQDRQFILSSKKLLLSDSGFYLCALDVGSGNTIYFGEGSWLTVV.

This clone was observed a handful of times. This rearrangement joins TRBV27 to TRBJ2-1; D is perhaps TRBD1 (6 bases). V was pared by 1 base and J by 7 bases, with 11 bases between. This CDR3 spans 14 amino acids. Germline V gene lookup returns CDR1 MNHEY and CDR2 SMNVEV (reference sequence). CDR3 nucleotides: TGTGCCAGCAGTTTATTGGGGGCTAGTAATGAGCAGTTCTTC. It encodes CASSLLGASNEQFF.

This chain links TRBV7-3 with TRBJ2-2; D might be TRBD1 (6 bases). The ends were cut back, 4 bases at V and 2 bases at J, with 11 bases in the middle. The CDR3 totals 15 residues. Germline V gene data show CDR1 as SGHTA and CDR2 as FQGTGA. CDR3 nucleotide sequence: TGTGCCAGCAGCTCCTCGACAGGAAACACCGGGGAGCTGTTTTTT. It codes for CASSSSTGNTGELFF.

A single count supports this clone. The chain carries TRBV9 and TRBJ1-3; 8 bases match TRBD1. The germline CDR1 and CDR2 sequences are SGDLS and YYNGEE. The ends lost 4 bases at V and 4 bases at J; junction bases unmatched: 7. CDR3 length: 15 residues. The CDR3, as DNA: TGTGCCAGCAGCTCACGACAGGGGAGAGGAAACACCATATATTTT. It translates to CASSSRQGRGNTIYF.

The chain recombines TRBV18 with TRBJ2-1; perhaps TRBD2 as D (5 bases). The CDR3 is 17 residues long. Per the germline V gene, CDR1 is KGHSH and CDR2 is LQKENI. The V gene lost 6 bases and the J gene lost 1 base, with 19 bases spanning the gap. For the CDR3, the DNA is TGTGCCAGCTCGCGCAACCGGGATCGAAATTCCTACAATGAGCAGTTCTTC. Its protein product is CASSRNRDRNSYNEQFF.

This sequence joins TRBV6-5 and TRBJ2-7; TRBD1 aligns across 9 bases. This CDR3 has 14 amino acids. Germline-derived CDR1 and CDR2 are MNHEY and SVGAGI. J was trimmed by 1 base and V by 5 bases; bases with no gene match: 3. The chain's CDR3 is CASSRTGVSYEQYF. The DNA for the CDR3 is TGTGCCAGCAGTAGGACAGGGGTGTCCTACGAGCAGTACTTC.

The chain recombines TRBV6-2 or TRBV6-3 with TRBJ1-1, with D tentatively TRBD1 (6 bases). CDR3 length: 12 amino acids. Germline-derived CDR1 and CDR2 are MNHEY and SVGEGT. With 6 bases removed from V and 7 bases from J, the gap between germline ends came to 12 bases. CDR3 residues: CASSTPDSEAFF. In nucleotides, the CDR3 is TGTGCCAGCAGCACACCGGACAGTGAAGCTTTCTTT.

CDR3 bases: TGTGCCTGGAGCGAACTAGCGGGGGGATTGACCGGGGAGCTGTTTTTT. Its protein is CAWSELAGGLTGELFF. This chain connects TRBV30 to TRBJ2-2; 12 bases are a match to TRBD2. Trimming cost V 3 bases and J 5 bases; bases outside gene matches: 7. The CDR3 sequence is 16 residues long. The germline V gene has CDR1 GTSNPN and CDR2 SVGIG (reference sequence).

The chain employs TRBV7-3 and TRBJ1-1, with TRBD1 as a possible D gene (6 bases). The CDR3 extends over 15 amino acids. Trimming pared 5 bases from V and 1 base from J, leaving 14 bases between. Per germline, CDR1 SGHTA and CDR2 FQGTGA. The CDR3 is CASSLYGGANTEAFF. The DNA for the CDR3 is TGTGCCAGCAGCCTATATGGGGGGGCGAACACTGAAGCTTTCTTT.

The rearrangement joins TRBV18 to TRBJ2-7; the D is unclear. V was trimmed by 1 base and J by 4 bases, leaving 8 bases between them. The CDR3 consists of 13 residues. The germline V gene encodes CDR1 KGHSH and CDR2 LQKENI. The CDR3, as DNA: TGTGCCAGCTCACCACAGACAATTTACGAGCAGTACTTC. Translated, it gives CASSPQTIYEQYF.

This chain uses TRBV10-3 with TRBJ2-3; the match to TRBD1 covers 9 bases. The CDR3 extends over 15 amino acids. Germline V gene data show CDR1 as ENHRY and CDR2 as SYGVKD. V shed 7 bases, J shed 2 bases, and the junction held 7 bases outside the gene matches. CDR3 DNA: TGTGCCATCAACCCGGACAGGGGTTCCACAGATACGCAGTATTTT. It is translated as CAINPDRGSTDTQYF.

This rearrangement joins TRBV19 to TRBJ2-2; perhaps TRBD2 as D (5 bases). The V and J ends lost 2 bases and 5 bases respectively, with 12 bases between them. Germline lookup yields CDR1 LNHDA and CDR2 SQIVND (reference sequence). CDR3 size: 15 residues. The CDR3 sequence: CASSISSVATGELFF. CDR3 in DNA: TGTGCCAGTAGTATATCTTCCGTAGCGACCGGGGAGCTGTTTTTT.

This chain links TRBV9 with TRBJ2-3; D perhaps matches TRBD2 (5 bases). This CDR3 spans 15 amino acids. Trimming took off 0 bases at V and 1 base at J, with 9 bases between the two ends. Per germline, CDR1 SGDLS and CDR2 YYNGEE. The CDR3 coding sequence is TGTGCCAGCAGCGTAGGGGAAGCGGGCACAGATACGCAGTATTTT. Its translation is CASSVGEAGTDTQYF.

The chain is built from TRBV7-3 and TRBJ1-1; D call uncertain. Trimming stripped 5 bases from V and 1 base from J, with 11 bases between. Germline-derived CDR1 and CDR2 are SGHTA and FQGTGA. The CDR3 contains 14 residues. DNA for the CDR3: TGTGCCAGCAGCCCCCAACACAGGAACACTGAAGCTTTCTTT. This sequence encodes CASSPQHRNTEAFF.

The chain joins TRBV7-9 to TRBJ2-7, with 9 nucleotides matching TRBD1. J lost 4 bases, V lost 5 bases, and 6 bases had no gene match. CDR3 size: 14 residues. From germline, CDR1 is SEHNR and CDR2 FQNEAQ (reference sequence). The CDR3 is CASSPRDREYEQYF. In DNA, the CDR3 is TGTGCCAGCAGCCCACGGGACAGGGAGTACGAGCAGTACTTC.

The chain recombines TRBV27 with TRBJ1-2; tentatively, D is TRBD1 (6 bases). In germline, CDR1 is MNHEY, CDR2 SMNVEV (reference sequence). Trimming removed 4 bases from V and 9 bases from J, with 9 bases in between. This CDR3 has 11 residues. This CDR3 is CASSSQGSYTF. The CDR3 bases are TGTGCCAGCAGTTCCCAGGGGAGCTACACCTTC.